This TCR beta chain was retrieved from a study of cytomegalovirus exposure and HLA in healthy donors. Regarding the study as a whole: There were some public TCRs occurring in many donors, but most TCR sequences were rare. In a later analysis, at a false discovery rate of 0.05, roughly 17,000 TCR beta sequences matched HLA alleles. In the analysis, some V segments, TRBV6-2 and TRBV6-3 included, were excluded as indistinguishable.

Trimming took 3 bases from V and 2 from J, leaving 9 bases between them. CDR1 SGDLS and CDR2 YYNGEE come from the germline V gene. This CDR3 is built from 14 residues. PCR amplification relied on 60 Vbeta primers (plus 13 Jbeta primers). Clones were sequenced by immunoSEQ multiplex PCR, and TCRdb holds only the in-frame ones, with some missing. This sample has about 130,000 clones, with 74% found just once. This clone was seen a handful of times. Its antigen is undetermined. What was sequenced was PBMCs. The clonotype originates from a man aged 18 to 30 in good health and CMV-seropositive. The genes are TRBV9 and TRBJ1-5; no reliable D call. CDR3: CASSDGLGNQPQHF. CDR3 in DNA: TGTGCCAGCAGCGATGGGCTGGGCAATCAGCCCCAGCATTTT.